A selection of T cell receptor beta chains follows, all from one sample in a study of PD-L1 blockade in urothelial cancer. Data came from immunoSEQ multiplex PCR; TCRdb stores just in-frame clones and leaves some out. The data show roughly 100,000 clones, 70% to 85% seen once. The sequencing here drew on PBMCs, taken around atezolizumab (anti-PD-L1) treatment. These receptors were taken from a middle-aged man with urothelial cancer. CDR3s include the opening cysteine and the closing phenylalanine or tryptophan. The D gene is left open where the match is weak. A clone size is listed for some rows: how often the clone was seen (once, few, many), or a class if it is expanded.

V gene: TRBV6-6; D gene: -; J gene: TRBJ2-3; clone size: few; CDR3 length: 16; CDR3 DNA: TGTGCCAGCAGTTTATCCACCAGCGGGCGCACAGATACGCAGTATTTT; CDR3 protein: CASSLSTSGRTDTQYF
V gene: TRBV5-8; D gene: TRBD1; J gene: TRBJ1-1; clone size: -; CDR3 length: 13; CDR3 DNA: TGTGCCAGCAGCCACGACAGGGGTACTGAAGCTTTCTTT; CDR3 protein: CASSHDRGTEAFF
V gene: TRBV28; D gene: -; J gene: TRBJ2-1; clone size: -; CDR3 length: 13; CDR3 DNA: TGTGCCAGCAGCGGGGTGATCGGGAATGAGCAGTTCTTC; CDR3 protein: CASSGVIGNEQFF
V gene: TRBV9; D gene: -; J gene: TRBJ2-7; clone size: -; CDR3 length: 15; CDR3 DNA: TGTGCCAGCAGCGGGGCCGCGGGGAGTGGGAACGAGCAGTACTTC; CDR3 protein: CASSGAAGSGNEQYF
V gene: TRBV28; D gene: TRBD2; J gene: TRBJ2-7; clone size: -; CDR3 length: 16; CDR3 DNA: TGTGCCAGCATAAATGGCGGGAGGCCATCCTCCTACGAGCAGTACTTC; CDR3 protein: CASINGGRPSSYEQYF
V gene: TRBV6-5; D gene: -; J gene: TRBJ1-2; clone size: -; CDR3 length: 14; CDR3 DNA: TGTGCCAGCCACCCGGGGGGAAATAGCTATGGCTACACCTTC; CDR3 protein: CASHPGGNSYGYTF
V gene: TRBV18; D gene: -; J gene: TRBJ2-5; clone size: -; CDR3 length: 14; CDR3 DNA: TGTGCCAGCTCTAAACAGGATTTCCAAGAGACCCAGTACTTC; CDR3 protein: CASSKQDFQETQYF
V gene: TRBV28; D gene: -; J gene: TRBJ1-2; clone size: -; CDR3 length: 13; CDR3 DNA: TGTGCCAGCAGTTTAATAAGGGGGACTGGCTACACCTTC; CDR3 protein: CASSLIRGTGYTF
V gene: TRBV28; D gene: -; J gene: TRBJ2-3; clone size: -; CDR3 length: 12; CDR3 DNA: TGTGCCAGCAGTCCCGAGTCTGATACGCAGTATTTT; CDR3 protein: CASSPESDTQYF
V gene: TRBV9; D gene: -; J gene: TRBJ1-1; clone size: -; CDR3 length: 13; CDR3 DNA: TGTGCCAGTTCTATAGTTAGTGACACTGAAGCTTTCTTT; CDR3 protein: CASSIVSDTEAFF
V gene: TRBV28; D gene: TRBD1; J gene: TRBJ2-3; clone size: -; CDR3 length: 13; CDR3 DNA: TGTGCCGGCAGGGGGCTCGGCACAGATACGCAGTATTTT; CDR3 protein: CAGRGLGTDTQYF
V gene: TRBV5-4; D gene: -; J gene: TRBJ2-7; clone size: -; CDR3 length: 11; CDR3 DNA: TGTGCCAGCAGCTTCGGCTACGAGCAGTACTTC; CDR3 protein: CASSFGYEQYF
V gene: TRBV5-5; D gene: TRBD2; J gene: TRBJ2-5; clone size: -; CDR3 length: 16; CDR3 DNA: TGTGCCAGCAGCTTGGAAAGGACTAGCGGAAAAGAGACCCAGTACTTC; CDR3 protein: CASSLERTSGKETQYF
V gene: TRBV30; D gene: -; J gene: TRBJ2-2; clone size: -; CDR3 length: 16; CDR3 DNA: TGTGCCTGGAGTGTAGACGGGAAGGGGAACACCGGGGAGCTGTTTTTT; CDR3 protein: CAWSVDGKGNTGELFF
V gene: TRBV5-1; D gene: -; J gene: TRBJ1-1; clone size: few; CDR3 length: 14; CDR3 DNA: TGCGCCAGCAGCCTGGGAGAGCGCGCCACTGAAGCTTTCTTT; CDR3 protein: CASSLGERATEAFF
V gene: TRBV5-4; D gene: -; J gene: TRBJ2-3; clone size: -; CDR3 length: 14; CDR3 DNA: TGTGCCAGCAGCAACGGACTAAGCACAGATACGCAGTATTTT; CDR3 protein: CASSNGLSTDTQYF
V gene: TRBV29-1; D gene: TRBD1; J gene: TRBJ1-3; clone size: -; CDR3 length: 14; CDR3 DNA: TGCAGCGTCAAAAGGACAGGCTCTGGAAACACCATATATTTT; CDR3 protein: CSVKRTGSGNTIYF
V gene: TRBV19; D gene: -; J gene: TRBJ2-7; clone size: -; CDR3 length: 13; CDR3 DNA: TGTGCCAGTAGTACTGGATCGCGGTGGGAGCAGTACTTC; CDR3 protein: CASSTGSRWEQYF
V gene: TRBV5-4; D gene: -; J gene: TRBJ1-1; clone size: -; CDR3 length: 12; CDR3 DNA: TGTGCCAGCAGCTTGGAGAGGGCGCGCGCTTTCTTT; CDR3 protein: CASSLERARAFF
V gene: TRBV19; D gene: -; J gene: TRBJ1-5; clone size: once; CDR3 length: 16; CDR3 DNA: TGTGCCACTCCACCGGGACTCCGGCGGGGCAATCAGCCCCAGCATTTT; CDR3 protein: CATPPGLRRGNQPQHF
V gene: TRBV7-6; D gene: -; J gene: TRBJ2-7; clone size: -; CDR3 length: 13; CDR3 DNA: TGTGCCAGCAGCCAGGGGCTTAGGGACGAGCAGTACTTC; CDR3 protein: CASSQGLRDEQYF
V gene: TRBV19; D gene: TRBD1; J gene: TRBJ1-1; clone size: few; CDR3 length: 14; CDR3 DNA: TGTGCCAGTAGTCCTGACAGGGGGAACACTGAAGCTTTCTTT; CDR3 protein: CASSPDRGNTEAFF
V gene: TRBV7-9; D gene: -; J gene: TRBJ2-7; clone size: -; CDR3 length: 13; CDR3 DNA: TGTGCCAGCAGCTTTGGCGGGATTAACGAGCAGTACTTC; CDR3 protein: CASSFGGINEQYF
V gene: TRBV9; D gene: TRBD1; J gene: TRBJ1-2; clone size: -; CDR3 length: 14; CDR3 DNA: TGTGCCAGCAGCTTCGGGACAGGTCTAGATGGCTACACCTTC; CDR3 protein: CASSFGTGLDGYTF
V gene: TRBV6-5; D gene: -; J gene: TRBJ2-3; clone size: once; CDR3 length: 16; CDR3 DNA: TGTGCCAGCAGTTACTCAGAGGGCAGTCTTCCCGATACGCAGTATTTT; CDR3 protein: CASSYSEGSLPDTQYF
V gene: TRBV6-1; D gene: -; J gene: TRBJ1-5; clone size: few; CDR3 length: 15; CDR3 DNA: TGTGCCAGCAGTGAAGGAGGTGTTAGCAATCAGCCCCAGCATTTT; CDR3 protein: CASSEGGVSNQPQHF
V gene: TRBV30; D gene: TRBD2; J gene: TRBJ2-1; clone size: -; CDR3 length: 15; CDR3 DNA: TGTGCCTGGAGGGTTAGACTAGCGGGAGTGTTAGAGCAGTTCTTC; CDR3 protein: CAWRVRLAGVLEQFF
V gene: TRBV5-1; D gene: -; J gene: TRBJ2-7; clone size: -; CDR3 length: 14; CDR3 DNA: TGCGCCAGCAGCCCAGGGTTCACCCCCTACGAGCAGTACTTC; CDR3 protein: CASSPGFTPYEQYF
V gene: TRBV28; D gene: -; J gene: TRBJ2-1; clone size: few; CDR3 length: 14; CDR3 DNA: TGTGCCCCTCTCCAGGGGGGCTCCTACAATGAGCAGTTCTTC; CDR3 protein: CAPLQGGSYNEQFF
V gene: TRBV5-1; D gene: TRBD1; J gene: TRBJ1-1; clone size: -; CDR3 length: 14; CDR3 DNA: TGCGCCAGCGGATGCAGGGGGAGGAACACTGAAGCTTTCTTT; CDR3 protein: CASGCRGRNTEAFF
V gene: TRBV14; D gene: TRBD1; J gene: TRBJ2-1; clone size: -; CDR3 length: 16; CDR3 DNA: TGTGCCAGCAGCCGGAGGGACAGGGTTGGCTACAATGAGCAGTTCTTC; CDR3 protein: CASSRRDRVGYNEQFF
V gene: TRBV19; D gene: TRBD2; J gene: TRBJ2-1; clone size: -; CDR3 length: 18; CDR3 DNA: TGTGCCAGTAGTACAGGACTAGCGGGAGGGCCGCCCTACAATGAGCAGTTCTTC; CDR3 protein: CASSTGLAGGPPYNEQFF
V gene: TRBV9; D gene: TRBD2; J gene: TRBJ2-1; clone size: few; CDR3 length: 17; CDR3 DNA: TGTGCCAGCAGCGTAGCGGAGGGAGGGTTCTCCTACAATGAGCAGTTCTTC; CDR3 protein: CASSVAEGGFSYNEQFF
V gene: TRBV2; D gene: -; J gene: TRBJ2-1; clone size: -; CDR3 length: 12; CDR3 DNA: TGTGCCGGGAAAGGGGTCCCCCGAGAGCAGTTCTTC; CDR3 protein: CAGKGVPREQFF
V gene: TRBV5-1; D gene: TRBD2; J gene: TRBJ2-3; clone size: -; CDR3 length: 17; CDR3 DNA: TGCGCCAGCAGCTTGGGACTAGCGGGATTAACCGCAGATACGCAGTATTTT; CDR3 protein: CASSLGLAGLTADTQYF
V gene: TRBV7-9; D gene: -; J gene: TRBJ1-1; clone size: -; CDR3 length: 13; CDR3 DNA: TGTGCCAGCAGCTCGGGAGGGGCAGGGCAAGCTTTCTTT; CDR3 protein: CASSSGGAGQAFF
V gene: TRBV30; D gene: TRBD2; J gene: TRBJ2-7; clone size: once; CDR3 length: 16; CDR3 DNA: TGTGCCTGGAGTGCTATTCTAAGCGGGAGTTCGAACGAGCAGTACTTC; CDR3 protein: CAWSAILSGSSNEQYF
V gene: TRBV7-3; D gene: TRBD1; J gene: TRBJ1-2; clone size: -; CDR3 length: 14; CDR3 DNA: TGTGCCAGCAGCTTAACCCCGACAGGGGATGGCTACACCTTC; CDR3 protein: CASSLTPTGDGYTF
V gene: TRBV7-9; D gene: -; J gene: TRBJ1-1; clone size: -; CDR3 length: 11; CDR3 DNA: TGTGCCAGCAGCTTATGGAGAGAAGCTTTCTTT; CDR3 protein: CASSLWREAFF
V gene: TRBV19; D gene: -; J gene: TRBJ1-1; clone size: -; CDR3 length: 15; CDR3 DNA: TGTGCCAGTAGTATTGGAATCTGGGCGTACACTGAAGCTTTCTTT; CDR3 protein: CASSIGIWAYTEAFF
V gene: TRBV28; D gene: TRBD1; J gene: TRBJ2-5; clone size: -; CDR3 length: 15; CDR3 DNA: TGTGCCAGCAGTCAACAGGGGGTATGGGAAGAGACCCAGTACTTC; CDR3 protein: CASSQQGVWEETQYF